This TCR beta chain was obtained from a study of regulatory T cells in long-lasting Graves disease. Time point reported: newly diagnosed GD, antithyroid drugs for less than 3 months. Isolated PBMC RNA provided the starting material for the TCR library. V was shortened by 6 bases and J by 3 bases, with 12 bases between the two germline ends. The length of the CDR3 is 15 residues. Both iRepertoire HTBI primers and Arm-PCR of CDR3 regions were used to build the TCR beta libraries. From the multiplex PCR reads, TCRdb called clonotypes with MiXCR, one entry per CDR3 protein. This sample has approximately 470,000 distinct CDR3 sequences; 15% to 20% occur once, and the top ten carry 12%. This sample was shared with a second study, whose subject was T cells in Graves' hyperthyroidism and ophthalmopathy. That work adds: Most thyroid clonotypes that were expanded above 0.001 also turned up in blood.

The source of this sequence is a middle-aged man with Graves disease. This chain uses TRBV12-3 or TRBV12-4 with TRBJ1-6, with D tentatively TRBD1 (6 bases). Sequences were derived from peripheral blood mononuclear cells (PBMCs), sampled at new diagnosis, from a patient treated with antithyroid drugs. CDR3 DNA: TGTGCCAGCAGACGACAGGTCAACTATAATTCACCCCTCCACTTT. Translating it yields CASRRQVNYNSPLHF.